Below, one T cell receptor (beta chain) is given with its context. The data were obtained in a study of blood T cell repertoires in COVID-19. Study in general: The samples span acute and convalescent COVID-19 from the United States, Italy and Spain. In each case, the material was cDNA or gDNA derived from T cells, B-cell-depleted T cells, or PBMCs.

Those enrolled in Seattle joined during active infection and were followed longitudinally afterward. Germline V lookup: CDR1 SGHAT, CDR2 FQNNGV. Trimming at V came to 5 bases and at J to 7 bases, leaving 15 bases not matched to a gene. The CDR3 is made up of 19 amino acids. Per the study methods: How many nucleated cells were present was estimated from reference gene primer amplification. Clones were sequenced by immunoSEQ multiplex PCR, and TCRdb holds only the in-frame ones, with some missing. V, J and clone size derive from that table, while D and trimming were established from the DNA sequence. The sample lists a few hundred thousand clones; 75% to 85% were seen once.

This clonotype was sampled from a woman in her twenties or thirties with COVID-19, enrolled during active disease. The sample was peripheral blood. This chain uses TRBV11-2 with TRBJ2-1; TRBD2 matches at 15 bases. This CDR3 is CASSLRAPGTSGRTNEQFF. The CDR3 DNA follows: TGTGCCAGCAGCCTACGAGCCCCCGGGACTAGCGGGAGGACTAATGAGCAGTTCTTC.